The rows below give T cell receptor beta chains drawn from one sample of a study of blood T cell repertoires in COVID-19. Sequenced by immunoSEQ multiplex PCR; TCRdb stores in-frame clones only, minus some. The sample contains fewer than 350,000 clones, approximately 91% of which appear only once. The material sequenced was PBMCs or T cells enriched from blood (not recorded which). The source is a woman between 40 and 55 years old with acute COVID-19. Each CDR3 is given with its conserved first and last residue. A D gene is named only where the DNA matches it firmly. Only part of the rows carry a size: once, few, many, or a class if the clone is expanded.

clone size: once; J gene: TRBJ1-4; V gene: TRBV12-3/TRBV12-4; D gene: -; CDR3 DNA: TGTGCCAGCAGTCCACGGACAGAAAAACTGTTTTTT; CDR3 protein: CASSPRTEKLFF
clone size: -; J gene: TRBJ1-1; V gene: TRBV11-2; D gene: -; CDR3 DNA: TGTGCCAGCTCTCTCCGGGGGGGATCCACTGAAGCTTTCTTT; CDR3 protein: CASSLRGGSTEAFF
clone size: few; J gene: TRBJ1-4; V gene: TRBV7-2; D gene: -; CDR3 DNA: TGTGCCAGCAGCTTAGCGGGCCGTAATGAAAAACTGTTTTTT; CDR3 protein: CASSLAGRNEKLFF
clone size: once; J gene: TRBJ1-2; V gene: TRBV28; D gene: -; CDR3 DNA: TGTGCCAGCAGTCTCCCTAATCTCTATGGCTACACCTTC; CDR3 protein: CASSLPNLYGYTF
clone size: once; J gene: TRBJ1-1; V gene: TRBV12-3/TRBV12-4; D gene: TRBD1; CDR3 DNA: TGTGCCAGCAGGTATCAGGGGGCCACTGAAGCTTTCTTT; CDR3 protein: CASRYQGATEAFF
clone size: -; J gene: TRBJ1-5; V gene: TRBV19; D gene: -; CDR3 DNA: TGTGCCAGTAGTACGTTAAATCCGGGACAAGCCCTTCAGCCCCAGCATTTT; CDR3 protein: CASSTLNPGQALQPQHF
clone size: -; J gene: TRBJ2-7; V gene: TRBV6-5; D gene: TRBD2; CDR3 DNA: TGTGCCAGCAGTACTAGCGGGAGAGCCTACGAGCAGTACTTC; CDR3 protein: CASSTSGRAYEQYF
clone size: -; J gene: TRBJ1-1; V gene: TRBV30; D gene: -; CDR3 DNA: TGTGCCTGCCAGATGGGGCCGAACACTGAAGCTTTCTTT; CDR3 protein: CACQMGPNTEAFF
clone size: few; J gene: TRBJ2-7; V gene: TRBV11-2; D gene: TRBD1; CDR3 DNA: TGTGCCAGCAGCCCCCGGGACAGCTCCTACGAGCAGTACTTC; CDR3 protein: CASSPRDSSYEQYF
clone size: -; J gene: TRBJ2-5; V gene: TRBV9; D gene: TRBD1; CDR3 DNA: TGTGCCAGCAGCGCACAGGACAGGGGGCTTGGAGAGACCCAGTACTTC; CDR3 protein: CASSAQDRGLGETQYF
clone size: -; J gene: TRBJ2-2; V gene: TRBV5-4; D gene: -; CDR3 DNA: TGTGCCAGCAGCTTGGCACAGATGAACACCGGGGAGCTGTTTTTT; CDR3 protein: CASSLAQMNTGELFF
clone size: -; J gene: TRBJ2-7; V gene: TRBV18; D gene: -; CDR3 DNA: TGTGCCAGCTCACCCTCTGACACCCGCTTCTACGAGCAGTACTTC; CDR3 protein: CASSPSDTRFYEQYF
clone size: -; J gene: TRBJ2-5; V gene: TRBV14; D gene: -; CDR3 DNA: TGTGCCAGCAGCTCCCACCGGGACGGGGGATTCTTTAAGACCCAGTACTTC; CDR3 protein: CASSSHRDGGFFKTQYF
clone size: -; J gene: TRBJ1-5; V gene: TRBV23-1; D gene: TRBD1; CDR3 DNA: TGCGCCAGCAGTTGGGACAGTCCCAGGTTCGGAAGCAATCAGCCCCAGCATTTT; CDR3 protein: CASSWDSPRFGSNQPQHF
clone size: -; J gene: TRBJ1-3; V gene: TRBV28; D gene: TRBD1; CDR3 DNA: TGTGCCAGCAGTACTAACAGGGGGTGGGGAAACACCATATATTTT; CDR3 protein: CASSTNRGWGNTIYF
clone size: -; J gene: TRBJ1-6; V gene: TRBV19; D gene: TRBD1; CDR3 DNA: TGTGCCAGTAGTCTAGACAGGGGATCACCCCTCCACTTT; CDR3 protein: CASSLDRGSPLHF
clone size: -; J gene: TRBJ2-5; V gene: TRBV5-6; D gene: -; CDR3 DNA: TGTGCCAGCAGCCCACAGGGATTCAAGACCCAGTACTTC; CDR3 protein: CASSPQGFKTQYF
clone size: -; J gene: TRBJ1-6; V gene: TRBV3-1/TRBV3-2; D gene: -; CDR3 DNA: TGTGCCAGCAGCCCCCGGGGAGGCATCTCACCCCTCCACTTT; CDR3 protein: CASSPRGGISPLHF
clone size: -; J gene: TRBJ2-7; V gene: TRBV11-3; D gene: TRBD1; CDR3 DNA: TGTGCCAGCAGCTTCGGGACAGGGCTAGGCGAGCAGTACTTC; CDR3 protein: CASSFGTGLGEQYF
clone size: -; J gene: TRBJ2-3; V gene: TRBV7-9; D gene: TRBD2; CDR3 DNA: TGTGCCAGCGGCGGGAGGGCAGATACGCAGTATTTT; CDR3 protein: CASGGRADTQYF
clone size: -; J gene: TRBJ2-7; V gene: TRBV11-3; D gene: TRBD1; CDR3 DNA: TGTGCCAGCAGCGGACAGGGAAAAGTCTACGAGCAGTACTTC; CDR3 protein: CASSGQGKVYEQYF
clone size: -; J gene: TRBJ1-1; V gene: TRBV29-1; D gene: -; CDR3 DNA: TGCAGCGTGCGTGGGGGAGGGGAAGCTTTCTTT; CDR3 protein: CSVRGGGEAFF
clone size: -; J gene: TRBJ2-1; V gene: TRBV5-6; D gene: TRBD2; CDR3 DNA: TGTGCCAGCAGCTCTAGAACTAGCGGGAGGAGTACCTACAATGAGCAGTTCTTC; CDR3 protein: CASSSRTSGRSTYNEQFF
clone size: -; J gene: TRBJ2-1; V gene: TRBV3-1/TRBV3-2; D gene: TRBD1; CDR3 DNA: TGTGCCAGCAGCCAATGGACAGGGGGTAATGAGCAGTTCTTC; CDR3 protein: CASSQWTGGNEQFF
clone size: -; J gene: TRBJ1-2; V gene: TRBV19; D gene: TRBD1; CDR3 DNA: TGTGCCAGTAGTACAGGGGGTTGGGGCTACACCTTC; CDR3 protein: CASSTGGWGYTF
clone size: -; J gene: TRBJ2-7; V gene: TRBV28; D gene: TRBD1; CDR3 DNA: TGTGCCAGCAGTTCGCCTATCCCGGGACAGAGATACGAGCAGTACTTC; CDR3 protein: CASSSPIPGQRYEQYF
clone size: -; J gene: TRBJ2-1; V gene: TRBV6-5; D gene: -; CDR3 DNA: TGTGCCACCCGATGGGGCGGCTCCTACAATGAGCAGTTCTTC; CDR3 protein: CATRWGGSYNEQFF
clone size: few; J gene: TRBJ1-5; V gene: TRBV2; D gene: TRBD1; CDR3 DNA: TGTGCCAGCAGTGAGCAGGGACAGTACAATCAGCCCCAGCATTTT; CDR3 protein: CASSEQGQYNQPQHF
clone size: -; J gene: TRBJ2-7; V gene: TRBV5-1; D gene: -; CDR3 DNA: TGCGCCAGCAGCTTGGCCGCGGCGGGGTACGAGCAGTACTTC; CDR3 protein: CASSLAAAGYEQYF
clone size: -; J gene: TRBJ2-5; V gene: TRBV11-2; D gene: -; CDR3 DNA: TGTGCCAGCAGTCGCGAGCGGCAAGAGACCCAGTACTTC; CDR3 protein: CASSRERQETQYF
clone size: -; J gene: TRBJ1-2; V gene: TRBV30; D gene: -; CDR3 DNA: TGTGCCTGGACCAGAAGGCCGAGGGATGGCTACACCTTC; CDR3 protein: CAWTRRPRDGYTF
clone size: -; J gene: TRBJ2-1; V gene: TRBV19; D gene: -; CDR3 DNA: TGTGCCAGTAGTATAGAAGGACAAGATTACAATGAGCAGTTCTTC; CDR3 protein: CASSIEGQDYNEQFF
clone size: -; J gene: TRBJ1-1; V gene: TRBV28; D gene: -; CDR3 DNA: TGTGCCAGCAGCAAACCGGGATTAAACACTGAAGCTTTCTTT; CDR3 protein: CASSKPGLNTEAFF
clone size: -; J gene: TRBJ2-5; V gene: TRBV5-1; D gene: TRBD1; CDR3 DNA: TGCGCCAGCAGCTTGGTATCAGGGGGTCCCCAAGAGACCCAGTACTTC; CDR3 protein: CASSLVSGGPQETQYF
clone size: -; J gene: TRBJ1-5; V gene: TRBV27; D gene: -; CDR3 DNA: TGTGCCAGCAGTCGGTCCCAGGGAGGTAATAGCAATCAGCCCCAGCATTTT; CDR3 protein: CASSRSQGGNSNQPQHF
clone size: -; J gene: TRBJ1-4; V gene: TRBV19; D gene: -; CDR3 DNA: TGTGCCAGTAGTGACGTAGCTGGGACTAATGAAAAACTGTTTTTT; CDR3 protein: CASSDVAGTNEKLFF
clone size: -; J gene: TRBJ1-1; V gene: TRBV7-9; D gene: TRBD1; CDR3 DNA: TGTGCCAGCAGCCAGGGACAGATCATGAACACTGAAGCTTTCTTT; CDR3 protein: CASSQGQIMNTEAFF
clone size: -; J gene: TRBJ2-7; V gene: TRBV27; D gene: TRBD1; CDR3 DNA: TGTGCCAGCAGTAGACACGGACAGGCCTACGAGCAGTACTTC; CDR3 protein: CASSRHGQAYEQYF
clone size: -; J gene: TRBJ1-1; V gene: TRBV28; D gene: -; CDR3 DNA: TGTGCCAGCAGTTCTTCTCCGGGCGGGCGAGCTTTCTTT; CDR3 protein: CASSSSPGGRAFF
clone size: -; J gene: TRBJ2-5; V gene: TRBV3-1/TRBV3-2; D gene: -; CDR3 DNA: TGTGCCAGCAGCGAACTCGGATCGGGACTGGAGGGGCAGACCCAGTACTTC; CDR3 protein: CASSELGSGLEGQTQYF
clone size: -; J gene: TRBJ2-2; V gene: TRBV9; D gene: TRBD2; CDR3 DNA: TGTGCCAGCAGCGGTGGACTAGCGGGGAACACCGGGGAGCTGTTTTTT; CDR3 protein: CASSGGLAGNTGELFF
clone size: -; J gene: TRBJ1-1; V gene: TRBV3-1/TRBV3-2; D gene: -; CDR3 DNA: TGTGCCAGCAGCCAAGTTTTGGGAGTGAACACTGAAGCTTTCTTT; CDR3 protein: CASSQVLGVNTEAFF
clone size: -; J gene: TRBJ2-7; V gene: TRBV30; D gene: TRBD2; CDR3 DNA: TGTGCCTGGAGTCCTCTAGCGGGAAGTTACGAGCAGTACTTC; CDR3 protein: CAWSPLAGSYEQYF
clone size: -; J gene: TRBJ1-1; V gene: TRBV5-6; D gene: -; CDR3 DNA: TGTGCCACCCGCCGGGAAGGTGGGATCCGGGAAGCTTTCTTT; CDR3 protein: CATRREGGIREAFF
clone size: -; J gene: TRBJ2-7; V gene: TRBV3-1/TRBV3-2; D gene: TRBD1; CDR3 DNA: TGTGCCAGCAGGGACTCGGGACAGGGTTTTTCCGAGCAGTACTTC; CDR3 protein: CASRDSGQGFSEQYF
clone size: -; J gene: TRBJ2-4; V gene: TRBV7-3; D gene: TRBD1; CDR3 DNA: TGTGCCAGCAGCTTGGACAGGGAAAACGCTTTATCCTTC; CDR3 protein: CASSLDRENALSF
clone size: -; J gene: TRBJ1-1; V gene: TRBV7-3; D gene: TRBD1; CDR3 DNA: TGTGCCAGCAAAACCCGACAGGGCTACACTGAAGCTTTCTTT; CDR3 protein: CASKTRQGYTEAFF
clone size: -; J gene: TRBJ1-2; V gene: TRBV6-5; D gene: -; CDR3 DNA: TGTGCCGGCCGTCATGTCCTCGGCTACACCTTC; CDR3 protein: CAGRHVLGYTF
clone size: -; J gene: TRBJ1-1; V gene: TRBV5-1; D gene: TRBD1; CDR3 DNA: TGCGCCAGCAGCACCCTGACAGGGACTGGGGCTGAAGCTTTCTTT; CDR3 protein: CASSTLTGTGAEAFF
clone size: -; J gene: TRBJ1-2; V gene: TRBV25-1; D gene: -; CDR3 DNA: TGTGCCAGCAGTGAATTGCCGCAGGGCGGTGGCTACACCTTC; CDR3 protein: CASSELPQGGGYTF
clone size: few; J gene: TRBJ2-7; V gene: TRBV5-1; D gene: TRBD1; CDR3 DNA: TGCGCCAGCAGCTTGGTAGGACAGGGTAGTTACGAGCAGTACTTC; CDR3 protein: CASSLVGQGSYEQYF
clone size: -; J gene: TRBJ2-1; V gene: TRBV7-8; D gene: TRBD2; CDR3 DNA: TGTGCCAGCAGCTTACGTCCCGTGGCGCTAGCGGGGACGAATGAGCAGTTCTTC; CDR3 protein: CASSLRPVALAGTNEQFF
clone size: -; J gene: TRBJ2-7; V gene: TRBV24-1; D gene: -; CDR3 DNA: TGTGCCACCAGTGACCCACATAAGACAGGTTCCTACGAGCAGTACTTC; CDR3 protein: CATSDPHKTGSYEQYF
clone size: -; J gene: TRBJ2-7; V gene: TRBV28; D gene: TRBD1; CDR3 DNA: TGTGCCAGCGGCAGGACAGGGAGCTACGAGCAGTACTTC; CDR3 protein: CASGRTGSYEQYF
clone size: -; J gene: TRBJ1-1; V gene: TRBV19; D gene: -; CDR3 DNA: TGTGCCAGTAGTGGCTGGACAGTTATGAACACTGAAGCTTTCTTT; CDR3 protein: CASSGWTVMNTEAFF
clone size: once; J gene: TRBJ2-7; V gene: TRBV28; D gene: -; CDR3 DNA: TGTGCCAGCAGTCTCCCCGGGACACCTCCCTACGAGCAGTACTTC; CDR3 protein: CASSLPGTPPYEQYF